This TCR beta chain appears in the sequencing data of a study of tumor-infiltrating lymphocytes in primary liver carcinoma. Study-level information: With diameters of roughly 4 to 11 cm, tumors were stage T1-T3 N0M0.

Scientists recovered RNA and DNA together from roughly 20-30 mg of unsorted bulk tissue. Constant-region priming of approximately 500 ng total RNA yielded TCR beta cDNA. A slightly modified ARM-PCR protocol with three nested multiplex PCR rounds produced these TCR beta libraries. TCRdb re-analysed the multiplex PCR reads in MiXCR, keeping a single row per CDR3 protein. The sample records 55,000 or so distinct CDR3 sequences, 55% to 75% being singletons. This receptor was obtained from a man between 35 and 55 years old with primary liver carcinoma and hepatitis B virus infection. The sequenced material came from liver tumor tissue from sampling region 2. Subset described: tumor region T2, inferior pole.

CDR3 protein: CASSGGTSGNRRPHEQYF. Here the CDR3 DNA reads TGTGCCAGCAGCGGCGGGACTAGTGGGAACCGGCGTCCCCACGAGCAGTACTTC. This chain joins TRBV7-9 and TRBJ2-7; 8 nucleotides line up with TRBD2. CDR1 is SEHNR, CDR2 FQNEAQ, per germline (reference sequence). The V and J ends lost 5 bases and 5 bases, in that order; junction bases with no gene match: 20. The CDR3 runs to 18 residues.